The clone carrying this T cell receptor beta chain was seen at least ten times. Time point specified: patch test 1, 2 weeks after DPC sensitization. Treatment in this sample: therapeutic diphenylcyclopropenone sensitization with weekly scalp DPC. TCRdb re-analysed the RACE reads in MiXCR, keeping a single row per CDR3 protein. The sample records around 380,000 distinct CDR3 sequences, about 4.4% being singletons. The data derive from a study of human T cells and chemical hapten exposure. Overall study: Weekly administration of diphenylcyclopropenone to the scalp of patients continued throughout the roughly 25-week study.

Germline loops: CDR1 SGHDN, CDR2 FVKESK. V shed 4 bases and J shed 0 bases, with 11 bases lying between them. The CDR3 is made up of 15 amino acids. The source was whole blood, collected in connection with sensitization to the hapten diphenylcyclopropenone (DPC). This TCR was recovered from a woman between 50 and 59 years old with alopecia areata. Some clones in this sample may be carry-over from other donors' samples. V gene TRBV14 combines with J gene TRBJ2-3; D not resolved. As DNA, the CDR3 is TGTGCCAGCAGCCCCGGAAAGGCTAGCACAGATACGCAGTATTTT. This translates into CASSPGKASTDTQYF.